This TCR beta chain was observed in a study of blood T cell repertoires in COVID-19. This CDR3 has 14 residues. Germline values: CDR1 SGHRS, CDR2 YFSETQ. V lost 4 bases to trimming and J lost 2 bases, with 10 bases between them. In the original processing: Amplification with reference gene primers provided the estimates of nucleated cell counts. Assay used: immunoSEQ multiplex PCR; TCRdb lists only in-frame clones, some missing. The V and J calls and clone size were taken over from that table, and D and trimming were inferred from the DNA. Of roughly 160,000 clones detected, 70% to 85% appear once; the ten largest clones hold approximately 12%.

Sequencing was done on a sample of PBMCs or T cells enriched from blood (not recorded which). This TCR came from a middle-aged man who had recovered from COVID-19. The chain has TRBV5-1 and TRBJ1-3, with unresolved D. The CDR3 DNA reads TGCGCCAGCAGCCCCCTTCAGGCTGGAAACACCATATATTTT. This sequence encodes CASSPLQAGNTIYF.